This entry lists 18 T cell receptor beta chains sequenced from one sample in a study of cytomegalovirus exposure and HLA in healthy donors. The PCR was carried out with 60 Vbeta primers and 13 Jbeta primers. This table comes from immunoSEQ multiplex PCR, and its TCRdb copy is limited to in-frame clones, with some not included. This sample has around 91,000 clones, with roughly two thirds found just once. The sequenced sample was PBMCs. These receptor sequences come from a human donor in good health.

The chain combines TRBV5-1 with TRBJ2-5; maybe TRBD1 (6 bases). Trimming left V 0 bases short and J 6 bases short, with 15 bases between. The CDR3 has 15 residues. CDR1 SGHRS and CDR2 YFSETQ come from the germline V gene. In DNA, the CDR3 is TGCGCCAGCAGCTTGGAGGGCAGGGGCGGAAAGACCCAGTACTTC. Protein sequence: CASSLEGRGGKTQYF. Full variable domain (rest looked up from reference TRBV5-1 and TRBJ2-5): KAGVTQTPRYLIKTRGQQVTLSCSPISGHRSVSWYQQTPGQGLQFLFEYFSETQRNKGNFPGRFSGRQFSNSRSEMNVSTLELGDSALYLCASSLEGRGGKTQYFGPGTRLLVL.

J is TRBJ2-5 and V is TRBV5-1; D not resolved. Trimming took off 7 bases at V and 5 bases at J, with 12 bases between the two ends. This CDR3 region has 12 residues. Per germline, CDR1 SGHRS and CDR2 YFSETQ. CDR3 protein: CASALTGETQYF. The DNA for the CDR3 is TGCGCCAGCGCCCTCACCGGGGAGACCCAGTACTTC.

The chain links TRBV5-4 to TRBJ2-3, with TRBD2 identical over 12 bases. There are 16 residues in the CDR3. Germline V gene lookup returns CDR1 SGHNT and CDR2 YYREEE (reference sequence). V dropped 3 bases and J dropped 0; count of bases not matched to a gene: 2. CDR3 nucleotides: TGTGCCAGCAGCTCAGGGACTAGCGGGAGCACAGATACGCAGTATTTT. This gives the protein CASSSGTSGSTDTQYF.

This chain connects TRBV5-4 to TRBJ1-6, with D possibly matching TRBD1 (6 bases). V lost 2 bases to trimming and J lost 7 bases, with 16 bases between them. CDR3 length equals 16 residues. Germline CDR1 SGHNT, CDR2 YYREEE (reference sequence). CDR3 sequence reads: CASSFVGGQGNSPLHF. DNA for the CDR3: TGTGCCAGCAGCTTCGTAGGGGGACAAGGGAATTCACCCCTCCACTTT.

V and J are TRBV5-4 and TRBJ2-6; D perhaps matches TRBD2 (5 bases). The CDR3 covers 16 residues. The V end lost 3 bases, the J end lost 2 bases, and 12 bases lay between the germline ends. Germline V gene data show CDR1 as SGHNT and CDR2 as YYREEE (reference sequence). The CDR3 nucleotides read TGTGCCAGCAGCTGGCTAGCTGGGGCTGGGGCCAACGTCCTGACTTTC. Translating gives CASSWLAGAGANVLTF.

This chain joins TRBV7-3 and TRBJ1-1, with D possibly matching TRBD1 (6 bases). CDR3 length: 13 residues. Trimming pared 5 bases from V and 1 base from J, leaving 8 bases between. In germline, CDR1 is SGHTA, CDR2 FQGTGA. The CDR3 sequence: CASSLDRNTEAFF. CDR3 in DNA: TGTGCCAGCAGCCTGGACAGGAACACTGAAGCTTTCTTT.

The CDR3 is CASSLDRGRSPLHF. In nucleotides, the CDR3 is TGTGCCAGCAGCTTAGACAGGGGGCGGTCACCCCTCCACTTT. The rearrangement joins TRBV11-2 to TRBJ1-6, with TRBD1 identical over 8 bases. Germline assignment: CDR1 SGHAT and CDR2 FQNNGV. J gave up 10 bases and V 0 bases, and 2 bases lay outside the gene matches. The CDR3 totals 14 residues.

The chain carries TRBV10-3 and TRBJ2-2, with D tentatively TRBD2 (6 bases). CDR1 and CDR2 (germline): ENHRY, SYGVKD. V was shortened by 6 bases and J by 4 bases, with 15 bases between the two germline ends. The CDR3 is 15 residues long. The chain's CDR3 is CAISRLVSATGELFF. The CDR3 DNA follows: TGTGCCATCAGCAGACTAGTAAGCGCCACCGGGGAGCTGTTTTTT.

The chain joins TRBV11-2 to TRBJ1-5, with a tentative D call TRBD1 (6 bases). Per germline, CDR1 SGHAT and CDR2 FQNNGV. This CDR3 region has 16 residues. The V and J ends lost 4 bases and 0 bases respectively, with 13 bases between them. CDR3 in DNA: TGTGCCAGCAGCTCTCGACAGGACAATAGCAATCAGCCCCAGCATTTT. It codes for CASSSRQDNSNQPQHF.

Here the CDR3 DNA reads TGCGCCAGCAGTCCAGGGGGCTACGAGCAGTACTTC. Translation gives CASSPGGYEQYF. The rearrangement joins TRBV5-1 to TRBJ2-7; 7 bases align to TRBD1. Germline V gene sequence: CDR1 SGHRS, CDR2 YFSETQ. The V and J ends lost 5 bases and 3 bases, in that order; junction bases with no gene match: 2. This CDR3 region has 12 residues.

The V gene is TRBV7-9, the J gene TRBJ2-5; D gene unclear. The CDR3 has 11 amino acids. Looked up from germline, CDR1 is SEHNR and CDR2 is FQNEAQ (reference sequence). V was trimmed by 5 bases and J by 7 bases, leaving 8 bases between them. CDR3 loop: CASSPPGTQYF. The CDR3 DNA reads as TGTGCCAGCAGCCCACCCGGGACCCAGTACTTC.

The rearrangement joins TRBV11-2 to TRBJ2-3, with D hard to call. This CDR3 region has 14 residues. V lost 0 bases and J lost 1, with 5 bases in between. The germline CDR1 and CDR2 sequences are SGHAT and FQNNGV. The CDR3, as DNA: TGTGCCAGCAGCTTAGATTCGGGCACAGATACGCAGTATTTT. This sequence encodes CASSLDSGTDTQYF.

Turning to this clone: Distinct nucleotide sequences in the sample also encode this CDR3. V is TRBV14 and J is TRBJ1-6; D unresolved. Trimming shortened V by 0 bases and J by 4 bases, and 7 bases separated the two germline ends. This CDR3 has 15 amino acids. CDR1 and CDR2 (germline): SGHDN, FVKESK. Here the CDR3 DNA reads TGTGCCAGCAGCCAAGACACGGGTTATAATTCACCCCTCCACTTT. Its protein product is CASSQDTGYNSPLHF.

The chain joins TRBV14 to TRBJ1-1; unclear D gene. The V end lost 4 bases, the J end lost 1 base, and 10 bases lay between the germline ends. The CDR3 spans 14 residues. Germline values: CDR1 SGHDN, CDR2 FVKESK. CDR3 loop: CASSLRRENTEAFF. The CDR3 region has the DNA TGTGCCAGCAGCCTCCGACGGGAGAACACTGAAGCTTTCTTT.

The chain links TRBV4-2 to TRBJ2-5, with 15 nucleotides matching TRBD2. CDR1 is LGHNA and CDR2 is YNFKEQ in the germline V gene. V dropped 1 base and J dropped 5; count of bases not matched to a gene: 5. This CDR3 is 17 amino acids long. Written as DNA, the CDR3 is TGTGCCAGCAGCCAAGTGGGGACTAGCGGGGGGCGGGAGACCCAGTACTTC. It translates to CASSQVGTSGGRETQYF.

The chain recombines TRBV4-1 with TRBJ2-3; D is uncertain. Germline CDR1 and CDR2: MGHRA and YSYEKL. There are 15 residues in the CDR3. V lost 2 bases and J 0 bases, leaving 9 bases between the germline ends. The CDR3 coding sequence is TGCGCCAGCAGCCAAACGGCGACTAGCACAGATACGCAGTATTTT. Translated, it gives CASSQTATSTDTQYF.

This clone was recorded a few times. The genes are TRBV5-6 and TRBJ1-1; a weak D match, TRBD1 (5 bases). The CDR3 length is 18 residues. Looked up from germline, CDR1 is SGHDT and CDR2 is YYEEEE. Trimming took 1 base from V and 2 from J, leaving 21 bases between them. The CDR3 region is CASSLPGQTLTANTEAFF. The CDR3 DNA reads as TGTGCCAGCAGCTTGCCAGGGCAGACACTGACGGCCAACACTGAAGCTTTCTTT.

This clone was recorded once. The chain joins TRBV18 to TRBJ2-2; TRBD2 is a possible D gene (5 bases). Germline CDR1 is KGHSH and CDR2 is LQKENI. This CDR3 has 16 amino acids. The V gene lost 3 bases and the J gene lost 0 bases, with 11 bases spanning the gap. CDR3 amino acids: CASSPRRAPNTGELFF. As DNA, the CDR3 is TGTGCCAGCTCACCCCGGCGGGCGCCGAACACCGGGGAGCTGTTTTTT.